Listed here are 2 T cell receptor beta chains from one sample, sequenced in a study of graft-versus-host responses after intestinal transplantation (dated by TCRdb to 2020 to 2022). No antigen has been identified for these receptors. The sample's time point, from its label and the paper: cells obtained before transplantation from donor or recipient. Receptor amplification or capture employed the immunoSEQ multiplex PCR assay. TCRdb re-hosts the immuneACCESS table, in-frame sequences only. Its copies lack some clones; in the studies checked, an unresolved V gene accounts for under half of them, and the cause for the rest is not known. The sample contains approximately 75,000 clones, 94% of them found a single time. Around 0.56% of the sample comes from the top ten. The material was unstimulated CD8+ T cells sorted from spleen or lymph node cells, obtained before intestinal transplant. The receptors were sampled from a human donor who received an intestinal transplant.

The chain is built from TRBV10-1 and TRBJ2-7; 10 bases agree with TRBD1. The CDR3 extends over 21 amino acids. Looked up from germline, CDR1 is WNHNN and CDR2 is SYGVQD (reference sequence). V trimming: 6 bases; J trimming: 4 bases; junction bases outside the gene matches: 27. This CDR3 reads CASSDIMTGTGDGGMPYEQYF. The CDR3, as DNA: TGCGCCAGCAGCGACATCATGACCGGGACAGGGGACGGGGGGATGCCTTACGAGCAGTACTTC.

This clone appeared once. J is TRBJ1-1 and V is TRBV18; 9 nucleotides align to TRBD1. Germline V CDR1 and CDR2: KGHSH, LQKENI. The CDR3 covers 15 residues. V shed 5 bases and J 0 bases; nucleotides not matched to a gene: 4. The CDR3 reads CASSGYRGLNTEAFF. The DNA of the CDR3 is TGTGCCAGCTCAGGATACAGGGGGCTGAACACTGAAGCTTTCTTT.